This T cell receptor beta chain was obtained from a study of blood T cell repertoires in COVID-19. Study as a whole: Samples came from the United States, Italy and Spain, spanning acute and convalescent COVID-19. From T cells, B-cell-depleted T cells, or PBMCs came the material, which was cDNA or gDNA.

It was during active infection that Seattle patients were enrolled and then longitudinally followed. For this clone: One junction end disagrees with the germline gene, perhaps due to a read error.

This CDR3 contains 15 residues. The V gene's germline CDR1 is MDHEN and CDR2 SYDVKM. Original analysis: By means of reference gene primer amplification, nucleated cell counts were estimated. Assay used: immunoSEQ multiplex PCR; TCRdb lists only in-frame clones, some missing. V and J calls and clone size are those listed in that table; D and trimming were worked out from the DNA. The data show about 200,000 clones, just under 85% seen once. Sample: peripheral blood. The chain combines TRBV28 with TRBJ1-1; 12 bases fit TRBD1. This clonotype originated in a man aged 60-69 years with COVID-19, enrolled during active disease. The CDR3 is CATSWGQGASTEAFF. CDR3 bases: TGTGCCACCAGTTGGGGACAGGGGGCTTCCACTGAAGCTTTCTTT.